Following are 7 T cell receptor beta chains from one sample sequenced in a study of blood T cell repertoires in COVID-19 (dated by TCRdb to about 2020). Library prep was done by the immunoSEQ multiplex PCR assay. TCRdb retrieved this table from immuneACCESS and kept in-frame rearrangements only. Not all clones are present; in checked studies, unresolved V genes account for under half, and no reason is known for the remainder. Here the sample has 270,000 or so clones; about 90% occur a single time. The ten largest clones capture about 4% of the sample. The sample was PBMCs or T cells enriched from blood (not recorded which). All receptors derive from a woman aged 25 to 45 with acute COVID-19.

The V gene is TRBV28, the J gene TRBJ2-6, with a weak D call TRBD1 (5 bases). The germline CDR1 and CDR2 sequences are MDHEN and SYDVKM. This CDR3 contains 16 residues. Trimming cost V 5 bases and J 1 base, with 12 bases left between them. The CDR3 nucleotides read TGTGCCAGCAGTAACCCAGGGCCATCTGGGGCCAACGTCCTGACTTTC. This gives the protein CASSNPGPSGANVLTF.

The CDR3 reads CASTPAGDGYEQYF. The CDR3 region has the DNA TGTGCCAGTACCCCAGCGGGAGACGGTTACGAGCAGTACTTC. The V call is TRBV19, the J call TRBJ2-7; TRBD2 matches 8 bases. The CDR3 spans 14 residues. CDR1 is LNHDA, CDR2 SQIVND, per germline (reference sequence). Trimming removed 7 bases from V and 4 bases from J; junction bases left unmatched: 9.

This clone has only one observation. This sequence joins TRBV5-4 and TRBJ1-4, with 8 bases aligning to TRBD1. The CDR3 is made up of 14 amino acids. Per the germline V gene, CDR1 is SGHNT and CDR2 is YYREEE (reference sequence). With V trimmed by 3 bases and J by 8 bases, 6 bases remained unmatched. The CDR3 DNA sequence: TGTGCCAGCAGCTCGAACCGGGACAGGGAAAAACTGTTTTTT. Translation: CASSSNRDREKLFF.

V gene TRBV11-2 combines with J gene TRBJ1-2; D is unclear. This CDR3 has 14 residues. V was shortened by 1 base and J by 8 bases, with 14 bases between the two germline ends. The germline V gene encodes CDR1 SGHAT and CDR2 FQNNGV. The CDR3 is CASSLGIEGMGYTF. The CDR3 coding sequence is TGTGCCAGCAGCTTAGGGATCGAGGGTATGGGCTACACCTTC.

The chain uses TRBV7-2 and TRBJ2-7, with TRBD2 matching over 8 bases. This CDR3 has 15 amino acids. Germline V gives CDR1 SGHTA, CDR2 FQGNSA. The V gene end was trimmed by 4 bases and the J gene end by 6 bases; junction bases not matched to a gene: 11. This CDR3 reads CASSSRRAGDPEQYF. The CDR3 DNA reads TGTGCCAGCAGCTCCCGTAGAGCGGGAGATCCCGAGCAGTACTTC. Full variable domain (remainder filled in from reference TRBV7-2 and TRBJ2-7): GAGVSQSPSNKVTEKGKDVELRCDPISGHTALYWYRQSLGQGLEFLIYFQGNSAPDKSGLPSDRFSAERTGGSVSTLTIQRTQQEDSAVYLCASSSRRAGDPEQYFGPGTRLTVT.

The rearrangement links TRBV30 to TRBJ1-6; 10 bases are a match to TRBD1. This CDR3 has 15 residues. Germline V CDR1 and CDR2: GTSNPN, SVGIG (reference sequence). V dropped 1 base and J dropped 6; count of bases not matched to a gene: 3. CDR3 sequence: CAWSAGTGVNSPLHF. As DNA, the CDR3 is TGTGCCTGGAGTGCCGGGACAGGGGTTAATTCACCCCTCCACTTT.

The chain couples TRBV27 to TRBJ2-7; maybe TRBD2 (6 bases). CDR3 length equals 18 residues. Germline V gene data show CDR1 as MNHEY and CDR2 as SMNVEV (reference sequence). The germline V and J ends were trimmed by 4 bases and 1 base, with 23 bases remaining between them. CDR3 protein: CASSSLHSGTRYSYEQYF. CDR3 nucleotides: TGTGCCAGCAGTTCGCTTCATTCCGGGACTCGCTATTCCTACGAGCAGTACTTC.